The clone carrying this T cell receptor (beta chain) was seen at least ten times. J was trimmed by 5 bases and V by 5 bases; bases with no gene match: 6. Germline CDR1 is SGHTA and CDR2 is FQGNSA. This CDR3 has 14 residues. The data originate from a study of T-cell reconstitution after alpha-beta-depleted transplantation in children. Preparation of the TCRbeta library used unique molecular identifiers. TCRdb independently ran MiXCR on the PCR reads; one entry per CDR3 protein. The sample shows 500,000 or so distinct CDR3 sequences, 32% of them seen only once. Sequencing used PBMCs from the stem cell graft donor, obtained from the stem cell graft. V is TRBV7-2 and J is TRBJ2-5; 9 nucleotides match TRBD2. The TCR was taken from a human donor who donated a stem cell graft to a child with aplastic anemia. The CDR3 bases are TGTGCCAGCAGCCTTAGCGGGAGTGGCGAGACCCAGTACTTC. It yields the protein CASSLSGSGETQYF.